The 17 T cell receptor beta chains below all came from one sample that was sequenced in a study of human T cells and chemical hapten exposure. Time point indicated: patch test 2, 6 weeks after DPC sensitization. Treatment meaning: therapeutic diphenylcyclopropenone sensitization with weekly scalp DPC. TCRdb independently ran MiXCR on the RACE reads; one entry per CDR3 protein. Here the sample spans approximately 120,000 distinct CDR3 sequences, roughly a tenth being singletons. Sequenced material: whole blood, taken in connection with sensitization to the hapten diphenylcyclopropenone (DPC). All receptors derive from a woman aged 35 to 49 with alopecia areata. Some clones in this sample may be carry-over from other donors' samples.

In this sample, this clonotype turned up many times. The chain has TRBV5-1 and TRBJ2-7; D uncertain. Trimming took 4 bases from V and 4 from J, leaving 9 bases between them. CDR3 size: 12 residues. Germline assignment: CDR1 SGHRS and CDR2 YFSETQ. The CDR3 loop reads CASSPMGYEQYF. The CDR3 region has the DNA TGCGCCAGCAGCCCGATGGGGTACGAGCAGTACTTC.

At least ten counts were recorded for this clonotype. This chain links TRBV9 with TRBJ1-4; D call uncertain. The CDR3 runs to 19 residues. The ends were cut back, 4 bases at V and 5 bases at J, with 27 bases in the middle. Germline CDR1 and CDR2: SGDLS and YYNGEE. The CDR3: CASSKNGPGEATTNEKLFF. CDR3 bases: TGTGCCAGCAGCAAAAACGGACCGGGAGAAGCGACCACCAATGAAAAACTGTTTTTT.

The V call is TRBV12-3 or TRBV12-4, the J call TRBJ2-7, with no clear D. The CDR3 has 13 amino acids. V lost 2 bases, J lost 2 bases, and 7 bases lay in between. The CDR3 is CASSLTTPYEQYF. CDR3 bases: TGTGCCAGCAGTTTAACGACCCCCTACGAGCAGTACTTC.

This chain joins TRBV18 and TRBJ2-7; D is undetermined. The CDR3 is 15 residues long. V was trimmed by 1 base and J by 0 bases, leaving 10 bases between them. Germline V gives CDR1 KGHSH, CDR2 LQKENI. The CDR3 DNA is TGTGCCAGCTCACCACAAGCAGTTCTCTCCTACGAGCAGTACTTC. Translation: CASSPQAVLSYEQYF.

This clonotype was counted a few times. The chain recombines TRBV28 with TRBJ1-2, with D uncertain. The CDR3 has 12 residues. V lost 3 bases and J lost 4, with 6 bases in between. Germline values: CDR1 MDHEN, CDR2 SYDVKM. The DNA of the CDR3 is TGTGCCAGCAGTTTTATGTCCTATGGCTACACCTTC. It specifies CASSFMSYGYTF.

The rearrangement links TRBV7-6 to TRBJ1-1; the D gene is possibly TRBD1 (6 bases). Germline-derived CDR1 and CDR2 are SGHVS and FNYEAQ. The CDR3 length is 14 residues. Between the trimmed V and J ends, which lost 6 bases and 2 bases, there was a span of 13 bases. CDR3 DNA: TGTGCCAGCAGTTCTCCAGGGGTAAACACTGAAGCTTTCTTT. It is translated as CASSSPGVNTEAFF.

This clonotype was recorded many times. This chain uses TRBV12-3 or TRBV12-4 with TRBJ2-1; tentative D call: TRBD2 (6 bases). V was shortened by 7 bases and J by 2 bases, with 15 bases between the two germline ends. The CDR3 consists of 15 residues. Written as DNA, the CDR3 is TGTGCCAGCACCCTAGGCGGGGTAGCCTACAATGAGCAGTTCTTC. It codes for CASTLGGVAYNEQFF.

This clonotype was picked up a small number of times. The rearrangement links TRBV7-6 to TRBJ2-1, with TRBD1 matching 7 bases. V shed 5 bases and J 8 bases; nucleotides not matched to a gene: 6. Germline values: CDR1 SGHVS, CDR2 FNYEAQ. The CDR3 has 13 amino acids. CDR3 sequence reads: CASSPRDRDEQFF. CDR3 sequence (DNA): TGTGCCAGCAGCCCACGAGACAGGGATGAGCAGTTCTTC. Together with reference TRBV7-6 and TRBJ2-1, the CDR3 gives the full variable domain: GAGVSQSPRYKVTKRGQDVALRCDPISGHVSLYWYRQALGQGPEFLTYFNYEAQQDKSGLPNDRFSAERPEGSISTLTIQRTEQRDSAMYRCASSPRDRDEQFFGPGTRLTVL.

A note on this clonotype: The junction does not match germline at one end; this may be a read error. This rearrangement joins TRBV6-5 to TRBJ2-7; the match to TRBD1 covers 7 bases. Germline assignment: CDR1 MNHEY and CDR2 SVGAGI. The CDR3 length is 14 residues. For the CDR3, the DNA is TGTGCCAGCAGTTACAGGGGGCACGGCTACGAACAGTACTTC. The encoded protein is CASSYRGHGYEQYF.

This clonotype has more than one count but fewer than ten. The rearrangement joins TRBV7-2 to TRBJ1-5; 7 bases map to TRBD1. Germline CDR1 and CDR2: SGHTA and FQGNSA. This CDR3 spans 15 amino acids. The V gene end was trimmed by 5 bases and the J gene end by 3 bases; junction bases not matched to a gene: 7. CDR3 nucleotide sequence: TGTGCCAGCAGCCCGCCAGGGGGACCCAATCAGCCCCAGCATTTT. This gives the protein CASSPPGGPNQPQHF.

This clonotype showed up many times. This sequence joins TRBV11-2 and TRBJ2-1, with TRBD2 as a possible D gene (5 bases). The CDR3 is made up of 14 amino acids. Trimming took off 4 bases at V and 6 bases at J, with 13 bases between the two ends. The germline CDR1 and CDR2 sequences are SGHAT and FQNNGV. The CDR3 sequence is CASSSLAEVNEQFF. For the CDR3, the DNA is TGTGCCAGCAGCTCCCTCGCGGAGGTCAATGAGCAGTTCTTC.

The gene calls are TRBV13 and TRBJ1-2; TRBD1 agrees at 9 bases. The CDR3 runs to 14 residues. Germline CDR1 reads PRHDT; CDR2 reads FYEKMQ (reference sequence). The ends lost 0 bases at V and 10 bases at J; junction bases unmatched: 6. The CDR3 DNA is TGTGCCAGCAGCTTAGGACAGGGGGCGAGCCCCTACACCTTC. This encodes CASSLGQGASPYTF. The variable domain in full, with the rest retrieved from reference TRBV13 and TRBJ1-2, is AAGVIQSPRHLIKEKRETATLKCYPIPRHDTVYWYQQGPGQDPQFLISFYEKMQSDKGSIPDRFSAQQFSDYHSELNMSSLELGDSALYFCASSLGQGASPYTFGSGTRLTVV.

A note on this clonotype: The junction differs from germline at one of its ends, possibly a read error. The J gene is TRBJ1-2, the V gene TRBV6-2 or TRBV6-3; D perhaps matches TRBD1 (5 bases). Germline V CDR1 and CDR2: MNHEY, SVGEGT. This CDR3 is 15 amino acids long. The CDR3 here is CANSYPPRGDYGYTF. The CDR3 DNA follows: TGTGCCAACAGTTACCCCCCCCGGGGGGACTATGGCTACACCTTC.

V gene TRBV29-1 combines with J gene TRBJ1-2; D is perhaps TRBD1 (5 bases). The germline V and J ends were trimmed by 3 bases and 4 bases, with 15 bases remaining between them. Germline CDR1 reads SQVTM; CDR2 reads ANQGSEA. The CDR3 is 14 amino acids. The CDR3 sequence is CSVDDSGVGYGYTF. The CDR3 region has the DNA TGCAGCGTTGACGACAGCGGGGTCGGCTATGGCTACACCTTC.

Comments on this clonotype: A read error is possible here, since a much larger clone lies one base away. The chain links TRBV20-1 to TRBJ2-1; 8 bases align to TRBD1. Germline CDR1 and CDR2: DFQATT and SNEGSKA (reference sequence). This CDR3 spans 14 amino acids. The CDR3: CNARVTGDNNEQFF. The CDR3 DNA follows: TGCAATGCTAGGGTGACAGGGGACAACAATGAGCAGTTCTTC.

CDR3 in amino acids: CAYFAGGTYEQYF. The CDR3 bases are TGTGCCTACTTTGCGGGCGGGACCTACGAGCAGTACTTC. The chain joins TRBV5-8 to TRBJ2-7; the D gene is possibly TRBD2 (6 bases). V was cut by 10 bases and J by 2 bases, with 16 bases left in between. The length of the CDR3 is 13 residues. Germline assignment: CDR1 SGHTS and CDR2 YDEGEE.

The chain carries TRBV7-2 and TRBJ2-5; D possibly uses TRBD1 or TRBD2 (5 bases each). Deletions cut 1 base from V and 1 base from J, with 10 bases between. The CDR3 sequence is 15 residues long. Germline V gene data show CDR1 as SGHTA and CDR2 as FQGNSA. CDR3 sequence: CASSLGGSVQETQYF. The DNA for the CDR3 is TGTGCCAGCAGCTTAGGGGGGAGCGTCCAAGAGACCCAGTACTTC.